This TCR beta chain was recovered during a study of T cell changes during pregnancy in multiple sclerosis (dated by TCRdb to between 2018 and 2021). Study-wide context: Changes in the T cell repertoire over the course of pregnancy were examined in this study in women with multiple sclerosis.

With respect to this clone: The antigen this receptor binds is unknown. No base quality information exists; no much larger clone differs at one position.

A distance of 19 bases separates the germline ends of V and J, which lose 0 bases and 8 bases respectively. CDR1 MNHNY and CDR2 SVGAGI were looked up in the germline V gene (reference sequence). From the cysteine up to the phenylalanine, the CDR3 has a length of 16 residues. This entry keeps only the CDR3 DNA: 48 bases, framed from base 1. The library was built by means of the immunoSEQ multiplex PCR assay. TCRdb stores this immuneACCESS table with in-frame sequences only. Part of the clones is absent; in the studies checked, under half of the shortfall reflects unresolved V genes, and no reason is known for the rest. The sample includes around 60,000 clones, with 80% to 90% observed a single time. 2% to 3% of the sample lies in the top ten.

The chain was built from TRBV6-6 and TRBJ1-2; a confident D gene designation cannot be given. The sequence came from a female donor with multiple sclerosis, enrolled in a pregnancy study. Sequenced material: peripheral blood, taken in the first trimester of pregnancy. The DNA sequence is given as TGTGCCAGCAGTTACTCTGGAGAGCCCCTCCTCCGGGGCTACACCTTC. Translated, it gives CASSYSGEPLLRGYTF.